This entry describes one TCR beta chain. This clonotype occurred a few times. Its antigen target is currently unknown. No base-level quality is on record; no much larger clone is a single base apart. The sample originates from a study of response to subunit inactivated influenza vaccine (dated by TCRdb to 2016 to 2019). With respect to the entire study: Deep quantitative profiling of the T cell receptor repertoire was used in the study to follow responses to a trivalent subunit inactivated influenza vaccine.

Library prep was done by RT-PCR. TCRdb records Illumina HiSeq 2500 as the sequencer. TCRdb reprocessed the public reads (quality trimming at Q25 with fastp, clone calling with MiXCR) and kept in-frame beta chains. Under each unique CDR3 protein, matching rows form one entry showing the most common genes and DNA. The sample yields approximately 500,000 distinct CDR3 sequences; less than 25% were counted once. The ten largest clones add up to under 3.5% of the sample. General findings and caveats noted by the study authors: The authors suggested that each seasonal influenza vaccination may recruit only a limited number of new T cells.

Deletion took 6 bases off V and 7 bases off J, with a span of 21 bases between the germline ends. In the germline V gene, CDR1 corresponds to MDHEN and CDR2 to SYDVKM. Inclusive of the bounding cysteine and phenylalanine, the CDR3 is 15 residues long. Of all the DNA, just the CDR3 is kept, 45 bases in frame from base 1. The same data also went into a second study, on T cells expressing NK-cell markers. As described in the second report: The TCR beta cDNA libraries were made using 5'RACE template switching, a step that added both a universal primer site and unique molecular identifiers. In sorted CD3+CD56+NKG2C+, CD3+CD56+NKG2C- and CD3+CD56-NKG2C+ T-cell subsets from 8 or 9 donors, TCR beta-chain repertoires were profiled. Among the eight sequenced donors, only one was HCMV-seronegative, while the other seven were HCMV-seropositive. To restrict sorting to alphabetaTCR-expressing T cells, an anti-gammadeltaTCR antibody was added in several experiments. In over five donors, the dominant CD3+CD56+NKG2C+ clonotypes were among the top 10 CD8+ clonotypes and accounted for roughly 1.0-7.5% of CD8+ T cells. Those dominant clonotypes were again the most abundant among CD3+CD56-NKG2C+ cells in a few donors, at about 25-60.1%. Whether the expanded NKG2C-expressing T cell clones were specific for HCMV antigens was left unclear. The eight sequenced donors were randomly selected healthy volunteers, three men and five women. HCMV-specific IgG was detected in serum with a commercial ELISA kit to determine HCMV serostatus. Ficoll density gradient centrifugation was used to isolate peripheral blood mononuclear cells from blood. Magnetic immunoseparation with Miltenyi isolation kits was used to isolate CD4+ and CD8+ T cells from PBMC. cDNA synthesis was primed from the TCR beta constant segment, followed by two successive PCR amplification steps. Libraries were sequenced as 2 x 150 bp reads on Illumina HiSeq 2000/2500, MiSeq or NextSeq. MIGEC was used to demultiplex reads and group reads by UMI, and MiTCR was used to assemble and quantify clonotypes. To exclude erroneous sequences, any TCR cDNA sequence not supported by at least two reads was discarded. The tcR package was used for downstream repertoire analysis, and clonotypes were matched across fractions by CDR3 nucleotide sequence plus V segment. VDJmatch was used to annotate antigen specificity against VDJdb, with one amino acid substitution allowed in CDR3.

This sequence was found in a man aged 50-60 years who received an inactivated influenza vaccine. Donor details come from another sample of the same person, matched by shared clones. The source material was CD4+ T cells sorted from PBMCs, sampled approximately 12 days after vaccination. The V and J segments used are TRBV28 and TRBJ2-5; the D gene lacks a confident call. The sequence in DNA is TGTGCCAGCAGAGCCGCCATTCGAGGTGTGGCGACCCAGTACTTC. Protein translation: CASRAAIRGVATQYF.